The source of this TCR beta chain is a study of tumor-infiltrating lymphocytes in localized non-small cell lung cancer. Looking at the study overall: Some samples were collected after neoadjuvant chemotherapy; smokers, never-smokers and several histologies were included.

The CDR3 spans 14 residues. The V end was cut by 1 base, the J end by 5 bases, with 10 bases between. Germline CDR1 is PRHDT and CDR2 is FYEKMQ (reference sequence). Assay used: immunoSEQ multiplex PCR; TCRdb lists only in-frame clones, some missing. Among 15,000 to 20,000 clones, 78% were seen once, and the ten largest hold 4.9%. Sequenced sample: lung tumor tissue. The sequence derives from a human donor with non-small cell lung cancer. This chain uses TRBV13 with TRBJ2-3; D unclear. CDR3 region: CASSLDWLGDTQYF. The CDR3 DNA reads TGTGCCAGCAGCTTAGATTGGCTGGGAGATACGCAGTATTTT.